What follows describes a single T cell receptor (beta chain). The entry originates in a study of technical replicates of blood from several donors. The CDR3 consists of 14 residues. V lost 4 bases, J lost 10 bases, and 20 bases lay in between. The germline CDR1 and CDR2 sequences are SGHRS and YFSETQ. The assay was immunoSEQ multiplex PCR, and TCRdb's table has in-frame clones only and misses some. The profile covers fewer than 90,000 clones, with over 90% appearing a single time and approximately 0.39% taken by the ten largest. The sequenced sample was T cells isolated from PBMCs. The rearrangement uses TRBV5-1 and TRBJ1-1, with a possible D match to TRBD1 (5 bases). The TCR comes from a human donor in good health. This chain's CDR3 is CASSLRQGQRLAFF. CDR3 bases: TGCGCCAGCAGCCTTAGGCAGGGCCAGAGGTTAGCTTTCTTT.